The 5 T cell receptor beta chains below were found in one sample sequenced in a study of cytomegalovirus exposure and HLA in healthy donors. The primer mix had 60 Vbeta and 13 Jbeta primers. Measured with immunoSEQ multiplex PCR; TCRdb has only the in-frame clones, and not every one. The sample has approximately 160,000 clones, 75% seen once. The sequenced sample consisted of PBMCs. These TCRs come from a woman in her fifties or sixties in good health and CMV-seropositive.

The rearrangement joins TRBV5-1 to TRBJ2-5; TRBD1 aligns across 9 bases. Germline V CDR1 and CDR2: SGHRS, YFSETQ. The CDR3 is 15 amino acids. The J segment lost 4 bases and the V segment lost 2 bases, leaving 6 bases of the junction unmatched. The CDR3 DNA reads TGCGCCAGCAGCTTCACAGGGGGCGGACGAGAGACCCAGTACTTC. This codes for CASSFTGGGRETQYF. Full variable domain (remainder filled in from reference TRBV5-1 and TRBJ2-5): KAGVTQTPRYLIKTRGQQVTLSCSPISGHRSVSWYQQTPGQGLQFLFEYFSETQRNKGNFPGRFSGRQFSNSRSEMNVSTLELGDSALYLCASSFTGGGRETQYFGPGTRLLVL.

The chain links TRBV30 to TRBJ1-6; D perhaps matches TRBD1 (5 bases). Per the germline V gene, CDR1 is GTSNPN and CDR2 is SVGIG (reference sequence). This CDR3 is built from 20 residues. Between the trimmed V and J ends, which lost 0 bases and 0 bases, there was a span of 21 bases. Here the CDR3 DNA reads TGTGCCTGGAGTGTACGTCCAGGGACTACCTCGAGCTCCTATAATTCACCCCTCCACTTT. It specifies CAWSVRPGTTSSSYNSPLHF.

This clone was seen only a few times. The genes are TRBV11-2 and TRBJ2-5, with 8 positions matching TRBD2. The ends lost 2 bases at V and 5 bases at J; junction bases unmatched: 10. From germline, CDR1 is SGHAT and CDR2 FQNNGV. There are 16 residues in the CDR3. The CDR3 DNA follows: TGTGCCAGCAGCTTACCACGGGGGGGGCTGGAGGAGACCCAGTACTTC. Its translation is CASSLPRGGLEETQYF.

V is TRBV15 and J is TRBJ1-5; 11 nucleotides align to TRBD1. The V gene's germline CDR1 is LNHNV and CDR2 YYDKDF (reference sequence). V dropped 5 bases and J dropped 6; count of bases not matched to a gene: 6. The CDR3 runs 15 residues. CDR3: CATSDRDRGTQPQHF. CDR3 nucleotide sequence: TGTGCCACCAGCGACCGGGACAGGGGGACTCAGCCCCAGCATTTT.

The rearrangement uses TRBV7-8 and TRBJ1-1, with 7 bases matching TRBD1. The ends lost 4 bases at V and 5 bases at J; junction bases unmatched: 10. Germline V gene data show CDR1 as SGHVS and CDR2 as FQNEAQ. The CDR3 is 15 amino acids. The CDR3 here is CASSSETGRWTEAFF. CDR3 nucleotide sequence: TGTGCCAGCAGCTCCGAGACAGGGAGGTGGACTGAAGCTTTCTTT.